These 29 T cell receptor beta chains share one sample of origin, sequenced in a study of blood T cell repertoires in COVID-19. Profiling relied on immunoSEQ multiplex PCR, and the TCRdb table lists in-frame clones only, not all of them. The sample includes about 300,000 clones, about 89% seen only once; the top ten take about 1.7%. The specimen was PBMCs or T cells enriched from blood (not recorded which). The receptor source for this set is a woman in her 40s who had recovered from COVID-19.

V and J are TRBV6-2 or TRBV6-3 and TRBJ2-7; tentatively, D is TRBD1 (6 bases). The CDR3 contains 13 residues. The germline gives CDR1 MNHEY, CDR2 SVGEGT. V was shortened by 5 bases and J by 4 bases, with 12 bases between the two germline ends. The CDR3 DNA follows: TGTGCCAGCAGTCCCGGGACACTTTACGAGCAGTACTTC. Translated: CASSPGTLYEQYF.

The rearrangement uses TRBV18 and TRBJ1-1, with 8 bases that match TRBD1. Unmatched junction bases numbered 8, after V lost 5 bases and J lost 3 bases. This CDR3 comprises 15 residues. Germline loops: CDR1 KGHSH, CDR2 LQKENI. In DNA, the CDR3 is TGTGCCAGCTCAACTATCGACAGGGGTGACACTGAAGCTTTCTTT. Its protein is CASSTIDRGDTEAFF. The whole variable domain, remainder taken from reference TRBV18 and TRBJ1-1, is NAGVMQNPRHLVRRRGQEARLRCSPMKGHSHVYWYRQLPEEGLKFMVYLQKENIIDESGMPKERFSAEFPKEGPSILRIQQVVRGDSAAYFCASSTIDRGDTEAFFGQGTRLTVV.

The chain joins TRBV10-1 to TRBJ2-1, with 12 bases identical to TRBD1. V lost 3 bases, J lost 5 bases, and 5 bases stayed unmatched. The CDR3 is 16 amino acids. Germline V gene sequence: CDR1 WNHNN, CDR2 SYGVQD (reference sequence). The CDR3 loop reads CASSDKGQGAHNEQFF. The CDR3 DNA sequence: TGCGCCAGCAGTGACAAGGGACAGGGGGCCCACAATGAGCAGTTCTTC.

This clone appeared a few times. J is TRBJ1-1 and V is TRBV20-1, with unresolved D. The CDR3 has 11 amino acids. The germline V and J ends were trimmed by 7 bases and 1 base, with 7 bases remaining between them. Germline lookup yields CDR1 DFQATT and CDR2 SNEGSKA (reference sequence). CDR3 nucleotide sequence: TGCAGTGGCACTCCGAACACTGAAGCTTTCTTT. It yields the protein CSGTPNTEAFF.

The rearrangement links TRBV5-1 to TRBJ2-1; D remains unclear. Deletions cut 4 bases from V and 2 bases from J, with 16 bases between. This CDR3 region has 16 residues. The V gene's germline CDR1 is SGHRS and CDR2 YFSETQ. The CDR3 here is CASSPHGPSPYNEQFF. The CDR3 region has the DNA TGCGCCAGCAGCCCTCACGGTCCGAGCCCCTACAATGAGCAGTTCTTC.

The chain couples TRBV5-1 to TRBJ1-2; 9 bases agree with TRBD1. CDR3 size: 16 residues. CDR1 and CDR2 from the germline V gene are SGHRS and YFSETQ. V dropped 4 bases and J dropped 2; count of bases not matched to a gene: 9. CDR3 DNA sequence: TGCGCCAGCAGCCTCGGGACAGGGTCCGGAAACTATGGCTACACCTTC. This sequence encodes CASSLGTGSGNYGYTF.

The chain couples TRBV5-1 to TRBJ1-1, with TRBD1 as a possible D gene (5 bases). Deletions cut 4 bases from V and 3 bases from J, with 13 bases between. The CDR3 extends over 14 amino acids. Germline V gene lookup returns CDR1 SGHRS and CDR2 YFSETQ. The CDR3 DNA sequence: TGCGCCAGCAGCCGCGGGACGGCGGACACTGAAGCTTTCTTT. Its translation: CASSRGTADTEAFF.

V gene TRBV3-1 (or the pseudogene TRBV3-2) combines with J gene TRBJ2-7; 7 bases line up with TRBD1. Per germline, CDR1 LGHDT and CDR2 YNNKEL (reference sequence). J gave up 3 bases and V 0 bases, and 11 bases lay outside the gene matches. CDR3 size: 17 residues. The chain's CDR3 is CASSQDPFRQGNYEQYF. The CDR3 DNA reads as TGTGCCAGCAGCCAAGATCCATTTCGACAGGGAAACTACGAGCAGTACTTC.

The gene calls are TRBV4-1 and TRBJ1-2; D gene ambiguous. Germline V gene sequence: CDR1 MGHRA, CDR2 YSYEKL. Trimming took off 0 bases at V and 5 bases at J, with 13 bases between the two ends. This CDR3 contains 15 residues. In nucleotides, the CDR3 is TGCGCCAGCAGCCAAGATCTGAAACAGCCTTATGGCTACACCTTC. Encoded protein: CASSQDLKQPYGYTF.

The V and J genes are TRBV6-5 and TRBJ1-1, with TRBD1 matching 9 bases. The germline gives CDR1 MNHEY, CDR2 SVGAGI. This CDR3 has 14 residues. The trim removed 7 bases at V and 4 bases at J, leaving 7 bases unmatched. The chain's CDR3 is CASILQGASTEAFF. CDR3 coding DNA: TGTGCCAGCATCCTACAGGGGGCGTCCACTGAAGCTTTCTTT.

V gene TRBV27 combines with J gene TRBJ2-3; tentative D call: TRBD1 (5 bases). The CDR3 runs 18 residues. In germline, CDR1 is MNHEY, CDR2 SMNVEV (reference sequence). Trimming took 6 bases from V and 2 from J, leaving 24 bases between them. DNA for the CDR3: TGTGCCAGCAGCCTCGGCGGATCGGACAACGCTTTCACAGATACGCAGTATTTT. Translating it yields CASSLGGSDNAFTDTQYF.

V usage is TRBV3-1 (or the pseudogene TRBV3-2) and J usage is TRBJ1-1; the D is unclear. Germline CDR1 is LGHDT and CDR2 is YNNKEL (reference sequence). This CDR3 has 13 amino acids. Trimming shortened V by 8 bases and J by 10 bases, and 20 bases separated the two germline ends. This CDR3 is CASSTDVASGAFF. The CDR3 DNA follows: TGTGCCAGCTCGACCGACGTCGCTTCGGGAGCTTTCTTT.

CDR3 DNA sequence: TGTGCCAGCAGCTTTGACGGAAGACTAGCCGGAGACACCGAGCAGTACTTC. This encodes CASSFDGRLAGDTEQYF. The J gene is TRBJ2-7, the V gene TRBV11-2; 7 bases are shared with TRBD2. Per the germline V gene, CDR1 is SGHAT and CDR2 is FQNNGV. This CDR3 region has 17 residues. With 3 bases clipped from V and 6 bases from J, the junction kept 17 bases outside the gene matches.

The chain employs TRBV7-2 and TRBJ2-5; maybe TRBD2 (6 bases). Trimming removed 3 bases at V and 7 bases at J, with 15 bases between. The CDR3 runs 14 residues. Per germline, CDR1 SGHTA and CDR2 FQGNSA. The CDR3 region is CASSFSPGSPTQYF. CDR3 sequence (DNA): TGTGCCAGCAGCTTTTCTCCCGGGAGCCCGACCCAGTACTTC. The entire variable domain, with the rest obtained from reference TRBV7-2 and TRBJ2-5, is as follows: GAGVSQSPSNKVTEKGKDVELRCDPISGHTALYWYRQSLGQGLEFLIYFQGNSAPDKSGLPSDRFSAERTGGSVSTLTIQRTQQEDSAVYLCASSFSPGSPTQYFGPGTRLLVL.

The chain recombines TRBV5-5 with TRBJ1-6; D remains unclear. Deletions cut 4 bases from V and 6 bases from J, with 14 bases between. The germline V gene encodes CDR1 SGHKS and CDR2 YYEKEE (reference sequence). The CDR3 runs 15 residues. The CDR3 DNA sequence: TGTGCCAGCAGCCAATCGGCAGGCTTTAATTCACCCCTCCACTTT. Amino acid sequence: CASSQSAGFNSPLHF.

The V gene is TRBV12-3 or TRBV12-4, the J gene TRBJ2-7, with D hard to call. This CDR3 is built from 13 residues. V gave up 5 bases and J gave up 5 bases, with 13 bases separating them. The CDR3, as DNA: TGTGCCAGCAGTGCCGGAGTATTCAACGAGCAGTACTTC. This codes for CASSAGVFNEQYF.

The CDR3 coding sequence is TGCGCCAGCAGCCCGGACAGGGGACAAAACTATGGCTACACCTTC. Translation: CASSPDRGQNYGYTF. The genes are TRBV5-1 and TRBJ1-2; 9 nucleotides match TRBD1. This CDR3 region has 15 residues. From germline, CDR1 is SGHRS and CDR2 YFSETQ. V shed 4 bases and J 2 bases; nucleotides not matched to a gene: 6.

In its sample, this clone was seen once. The chain recombines TRBV4-2 with TRBJ2-3; the D gene is possibly TRBD2 (7 bases). The V and J ends lost 1 base and 1 base respectively, with 12 bases between them. CDR3 length equals 16 residues. Germline V lookup: CDR1 LGHNA, CDR2 YNFKEQ. The DNA for the CDR3 is TGTGCCAGCAGCCAAGCCCGGGGGGCCGGCACAGATACGCAGTATTTT. Amino acids: CASSQARGAGTDTQYF.

The chain couples TRBV5-1 to TRBJ2-7, with 7 bases fitting TRBD1. The V and J ends lost 4 bases and 5 bases, in that order; junction bases with no gene match: 18. Germline V gene data show CDR1 as SGHRS and CDR2 as YFSETQ. There are 17 residues in the CDR3. The CDR3 coding sequence is TGCGCCAGCAGCACTATTTACAGGGGCGATCTCCCCCACGAGCAGTACTTC. Translated: CASSTIYRGDLPHEQYF.

This clone was seen a single time. V gene TRBV19 combines with J gene TRBJ2-3; TRBD2 matches 7 bases. Germline V lookup: CDR1 LNHDA, CDR2 SQIVND (reference sequence). There are 17 residues in the CDR3. V was pared by 4 bases and J by 3 bases, with 13 bases of the junction left unmatched. The CDR3 region is CASSKSLTSFSTDTQYF. CDR3 DNA: TGTGCCAGTAGTAAGTCCTTGACTAGCTTTTCGACAGATACGCAGTATTTT.

This chain uses TRBV4-2 with TRBJ2-5; 8 positions match TRBD2. The CDR3 has 17 residues. Trimming took 1 base from V and 5 from J; bases not matched to a gene: 12. The V gene's germline CDR1 is LGHNA and CDR2 YNFKEQ. The CDR3 is CASSQAQRGLGRETQYF. Written as DNA, the CDR3 is TGTGCCAGCAGCCAAGCCCAAAGGGGACTAGGGAGGGAGACCCAGTACTTC.

The rearrangement joins TRBV4-1 to TRBJ1-3, with D possibly being TRBD1 (6 bases). The germline V gene has CDR1 MGHRA and CDR2 YSYEKL. V was clipped by 1 base and J by 10 bases, with 11 bases between them. The CDR3 has 13 residues. CDR3 coding DNA: TGCGCCAGCAGCCAAGTCCCACAGGGAACCATATATTTT. Protein: CASSQVPQGTIYF.

The CDR3 DNA reads TGTGCCAGCAGCCCGAGAAACAGATTAGCTAACTATGGCTACACCTTC. Encoded protein: CASSPRNRLANYGYTF. The J gene is TRBJ1-2, the V gene TRBV7-9; no clear D. Germline V lookup: CDR1 SEHNR, CDR2 FQNEAQ (reference sequence). The CDR3 loop spans 16 amino acids. The V and J ends lost 5 bases and 0 bases respectively, with 16 bases between them.

The rearrangement uses TRBV6-5 and TRBJ1-2; the D gene is possibly TRBD1 (6 bases). Germline V lookup: CDR1 MNHEY, CDR2 SVGAGI. The CDR3 loop spans 15 amino acids. V was shortened by 4 bases and J by 4 bases, with 16 bases between the two germline ends. CDR3 sequence (DNA): TGTGCCAGCAGTTCCCCTCGAACAGGGATCTATGGCTACACCTTC. Translation gives CASSSPRTGIYGYTF.

As to this clone: The same CDR3 can be traced to other DNA sequences in this sample. The genes are TRBV3-1 (or the pseudogene TRBV3-2) and TRBJ2-7, with 8 positions matching TRBD2. The V and J ends lost 1 base and 0 bases, in that order; junction bases with no gene match: 5. Germline V gene data show CDR1 as LGHDT and CDR2 as YNNKEL (reference sequence). CDR3 length: 16 amino acids. CDR3 residues: CASSQGVSGNSYEQYF. CDR3 DNA: TGTGCCAGCAGCCAAGGTGTTAGCGGGAACTCCTACGAGCAGTACTTC.

The chain couples TRBV6-4 to TRBJ1-4, with D tentatively TRBD1 (5 bases). The CDR3 totals 14 residues. The ends were cut back, 7 bases at V and 10 bases at J, with 19 bases in the middle. Germline CDR1 and CDR2: MRHNA and SNTAGT. Here the CDR3 DNA reads TGTGCCAGCACCCAAGGAGGGGCTAGGGGAAAACTGTTTTTT. This translates into CASTQGGARGKLFF.

This rearrangement joins TRBV15 to TRBJ2-5, with 11 bases that match TRBD2. CDR1 and CDR2 (germline): LNHNV, YYDKDF (reference sequence). Unmatched junction bases numbered 7, after V lost 1 base and J lost 0 bases. CDR3 size: 18 residues. Here the CDR3 DNA reads TGTGCCACCAGCAGAGGCGATACTAGCGGGGGTTACCAAGAGACCCAGTACTTC. It is translated as CATSRGDTSGGYQETQYF.

The chain carries TRBV3-1 (or the pseudogene TRBV3-2) and TRBJ2-7; 7 nucleotides line up with TRBD2. From germline, CDR1 is LGHDT and CDR2 YNNKEL (reference sequence). Losses at the gene ends were 3 bases for V and 1 base for J; bases not matched to a gene: 9. This CDR3 is 16 amino acids long. The CDR3: CASSQLSSGTSYEQYF. The CDR3, as DNA: TGTGCCAGCAGCCAGCTTTCCAGCGGGACTTCCTACGAGCAGTACTTC.

The chain links TRBV6-6 to TRBJ1-2, with 8 bases fitting TRBD1. The trim removed 5 bases at V and 7 bases at J, leaving 9 bases unmatched. This CDR3 is built from 14 residues. Germline-derived CDR1 and CDR2 are MNHNY and SVGAGI (reference sequence). This CDR3 reads CASSPETGASGYTF. The CDR3 DNA sequence: TGTGCCAGCAGTCCTGAGACAGGGGCATCTGGCTACACCTTC.